One and the same sample provided the 5 T cell receptor beta chains below, sequenced in a study of human T cells and chemical hapten exposure. A single record per CDR3 protein comes from TCRdb applying MiXCR to the RACE reads. Of over 100,000 distinct CDR3 sequences in the sample, roughly a tenth are singletons; the top ten hold 2.5% to 3.5%. Indicated time point: patch test 2, 6 weeks after DPC sensitization. This sample's treatment: therapeutic diphenylcyclopropenone sensitization with weekly scalp DPC. This specimen consisted of whole blood, obtained in connection with sensitization to the hapten diphenylcyclopropenone (DPC). The receptors here all came from a woman aged 40-49 years with alopecia areata. Some clones in this sample may be carry-over from other donors' samples.

This clonotype was seen repeatedly, ten times or more. This chain uses TRBV6-5 with TRBJ2-7; 10 bases agree with TRBD1. The germline V gene has CDR1 MNHEY and CDR2 SVGAGI. V shed 6 bases, J shed 3 bases, and the junction held 5 bases outside the gene matches. The CDR3 extends over 14 amino acids. This chain's CDR3 is CASSPGTGDYEQYF. CDR3 nucleotide sequence: TGTGCCAGCAGCCCCGGGACAGGGGACTACGAGCAGTACTTC.

Ten or more counts support this clonotype. The V and J genes are TRBV11-2 and TRBJ2-2, with 8 bases fitting TRBD2. Per the germline V gene, CDR1 is SGHAT and CDR2 is FQNNGV. This CDR3 has 16 amino acids. V dropped 2 bases and J dropped 1; count of bases not matched to a gene: 3. The CDR3 region is CASSLSAGGNTGELFF. The CDR3 DNA is TGTGCCAGCAGCTTATCTGCGGGGGGGAACACCGGGGAGCTGTTTTTT.

The table lists this clonotype with many counts. The rearrangement joins TRBV7-9 to TRBJ1-1; TRBD1 agrees at 7 bases. The CDR3 is 12 amino acids. The V and J ends lost 5 bases and 11 bases, in that order; junction bases with no gene match: 8. Germline values: CDR1 SEHNR, CDR2 FQNEAQ (reference sequence). The CDR3: CASSLDRAPAFF. The CDR3 nucleotides read TGTGCCAGCAGCCTTGACAGGGCACCCGCTTTCTTT.

Many counts were recorded for this clonotype. The CDR3 loop is CASSYLGQPEGNQPQHF. The DNA for the CDR3 is TGTGCCAGCAGTTACCTGGGACAGCCAGAGGGCAATCAGCCCCAGCATTTT. The chain couples TRBV6-6 to TRBJ1-5, with 7 bases lining up with TRBD1. With 2 bases clipped from V and 2 bases from J, the junction kept 9 bases outside the gene matches. This CDR3 region has 17 residues. From germline, CDR1 is MNHNY and CDR2 SVGAGI (reference sequence).

The sample holds a few counts of this clonotype. The rearrangement joins TRBV10-3 to TRBJ2-1; TRBD2 matches at 8 bases. Germline trimming cut 6 bases from V and 8 bases from J; bases unmatched to any gene: 3. The CDR3 is 12 amino acids. CDR1 and CDR2 from the germline V gene are ENHRY and SYGVKD. The CDR3 protein is CAIRGLVDEQFF. The CDR3 DNA reads TGTGCCATCAGGGGACTAGTCGATGAGCAGTTCTTC.